Following are 25 T cell receptor beta chains from one sample sequenced in a study of cytomegalovirus exposure and HLA in healthy donors. The PCR made use of 60 Vbeta and 13 Jbeta primers. Produced via immunoSEQ multiplex PCR; TCRdb's table is partial and in-frame only. The sample contains fewer than 200,000 clones, 65% to 85% of which appear only once. What was sequenced was PBMCs. The receptors were gathered from a woman between 18 and 29 years old in good health and CMV-seronegative.

The chain is built from TRBV4-1 and TRBJ1-1, with a weak D call TRBD1 (6 bases). Germline CDR1 MGHRA, CDR2 YSYEKL. This CDR3 comprises 17 residues. The V end lost 3 bases, the J end lost 4 bases, and 21 bases lay between the germline ends. Written as DNA, the CDR3 is TGCGCCAGCAGCCAGTCAACAGGGCTCGGGACACGCACTGAAGCTTTCTTT. Its protein is CASSQSTGLGTRTEAFF.

The rearrangement links TRBV2 to TRBJ2-5; no reliable D call. Germline V gene sequence: CDR1 SNHLY, CDR2 FYNNEI. There are 14 residues in the CDR3. Trimming left V 0 bases short and J 7 bases short, with 12 bases between. The CDR3 loop is CASSEANGVGTQYF. Here the CDR3 DNA reads TGTGCCAGCAGTGAAGCTAATGGAGTGGGGACCCAGTACTTC.

This clone has just one count. The CDR3 is CASPETFNIQYF. The CDR3 DNA reads TGTGCCAGCCCTGAGACTTTCAACATTCAGTACTTC. The rearrangement joins TRBV28 to TRBJ2-4; unclear D gene. V was shortened by 8 bases and J by 7 bases, with 12 bases between the two germline ends. Germline assignment: CDR1 MDHEN and CDR2 SYDVKM. This CDR3 has 12 residues.

The gene calls are TRBV4-3 and TRBJ2-7, with D uncertain. Trimming stripped 1 base from V and 3 bases from J, with 16 bases between. This CDR3 has 16 residues. Per germline, CDR1 LGHNA and CDR2 YSLEER. This chain's CDR3 is CASSQGGSLNYYEQYF. The CDR3 coding sequence is TGCGCCAGCAGCCAAGGCGGAAGTCTTAACTACTACGAGCAGTACTTC.

The table lists this clone with a count of one. The chain uses TRBV7-9 and TRBJ1-1, with D unresolved. There are 14 residues in the CDR3. Trimming shortened V by 5 bases and J by 1 base, and 11 bases separated the two germline ends. The V gene's germline CDR1 is SEHNR and CDR2 FQNEAQ (reference sequence). For the CDR3, the DNA is TGTGCCAGCAGCCCCCACTCTAAGAACACTGAAGCTTTCTTT. Translating it yields CASSPHSKNTEAFF.

V and J are TRBV25-1 and TRBJ1-1, with 7 bases aligning to TRBD1. V lost 3 bases to trimming and J lost 1 base; unmatched junction nucleotides: 8. The CDR3 covers 16 residues. Germline CDR1 is MGHDK and CDR2 is SYGVNS. Written as DNA, the CDR3 is TGTGCCAGCAGTGACCGGACAGGTGCTTGGAACACTGAAGCTTTCTTT. Translating it yields CASSDRTGAWNTEAFF.

This chain links TRBV11-2 with TRBJ2-7; TRBD2 agrees at 9 bases. This CDR3 contains 17 residues. Germline V gene sequence: CDR1 SGHAT, CDR2 FQNNGV. J lost 3 bases, V lost 4 bases, and 13 bases had no gene match. The CDR3 bases are TGTGCCAGCAGCTCCATCGTGAGACTAGCGGCCGACTACGAGCAGTACTTC. As protein: CASSSIVRLAADYEQYF.

The chain employs TRBV5-1 and TRBJ2-7; D possibly corresponds to TRBD1 (6 bases). Trimming pared 0 bases from V and 5 bases from J, leaving 12 bases between. Germline V gene data show CDR1 as SGHRS and CDR2 as YFSETQ. The CDR3 has 14 amino acids. The CDR3, as DNA: TGCGCCAGCAGCTTGGTTGGCAGGGGTGACGAGCAGTACTTC. Amino acids: CASSLVGRGDEQYF.

This clone was detected once. The germline gene is not matched at one end of the junction; a read error may be the cause. The same CDR3 is also encoded by other DNA sequences in this sample. The chain recombines TRBV6-4 with TRBJ2-3; 7 bases fit TRBD1. The CDR3 runs to 15 residues. Germline values: CDR1 MRHNA, CDR2 SNTAGT. CDR3 sequence (DNA): TGCGCCAGCGCCGAACAGGGGATAAGCACAGATACGCAGTATTTT. Residues: CASAEQGISTDTQYF.

The rearrangement joins TRBV5-1 to TRBJ2-2, with TRBD2 as a possible D gene (5 bases). Germline V gives CDR1 SGHRS, CDR2 YFSETQ. The CDR3 length is 15 residues. Trimming left V 2 bases short and J 6 bases short, with 14 bases between. The CDR3 protein is CASSFRGGPPGELFF. In nucleotides, the CDR3 is TGCGCCAGCAGCTTCCGAGGAGGCCCCCCCGGGGAGCTGTTTTTT.

The rearrangement uses TRBV19 and TRBJ2-7, with 7 positions matching TRBD1. There are 16 residues in the CDR3. The V gene end was trimmed by 6 bases and the J gene end by 0 bases; junction bases not matched to a gene: 11. Germline lookup yields CDR1 LNHDA and CDR2 SQIVND (reference sequence). Written as DNA, the CDR3 is TGTGCCAGTAGCGAGACCGGGACAGAGAGCTCCTACGAGCAGTACTTC. Protein product: CASSETGTESSYEQYF.

In this sample, this clone turned up a few times. V and J are TRBV6-1 and TRBJ2-3; 8 bases fit TRBD2. This CDR3 is 15 amino acids long. Losses at the gene ends were 1 base for V and 4 bases for J; bases not matched to a gene: 4. CDR1 is MNHNS and CDR2 is SASEGT in the germline V gene. The CDR3 spells CASSEDGLASDTQYF. For the CDR3, the DNA is TGTGCCAGCAGTGAAGATGGACTAGCTTCAGATACGCAGTATTTT.

The sample holds a few counts of this clone. The chain has TRBV27 and TRBJ2-7; possibly TRBD1 for D (6 bases). Germline V CDR1 and CDR2: MNHEY, SMNVEV (reference sequence). This CDR3 contains 14 residues. V was cut by 8 bases and J by 0 bases, with 14 bases left in between. CDR3 amino acids: CASQQGRNSYEQYF. The CDR3 DNA follows: TGTGCCAGCCAACAGGGTAGAAACTCCTACGAGCAGTACTTC.

The chain employs TRBV9 and TRBJ2-1, with TRBD2 identical over 7 bases. Germline V gene lookup returns CDR1 SGDLS and CDR2 YYNGEE. V dropped 0 bases and J dropped 10; count of bases not matched to a gene: 10. CDR3 length equals 15 residues. The CDR3 nucleotides are TGTGCCAGCAGCGTAGCGGGAGGCCCCTTTTCGGAGCAGTTCTTC. It yields the protein CASSVAGGPFSEQFF.

The J gene is TRBJ2-1, the V gene TRBV30; D unclear. Germline V CDR1 and CDR2: GTSNPN, SVGIG (reference sequence). The CDR3 sequence is 13 residues long. The ends were cut back, 0 bases at V and 10 bases at J, with 13 bases in the middle. CDR3 sequence (DNA): TGTGCCTGGAGTGTTGCACTCACGGTCGAGCAGTTCTTC. Its translation: CAWSVALTVEQFF.

This chain connects TRBV18 to TRBJ1-2; tentative D call: TRBD1 (5 bases). Germline lookup yields CDR1 KGHSH and CDR2 LQKENI. The CDR3 extends over 14 amino acids. V lost 3 bases and J lost 6, with 14 bases in between. This chain's CDR3 is CASSPNGGLDGYTF. CDR3 coding DNA: TGTGCCAGCTCACCCAACGGGGGATTGGATGGCTACACCTTC.

V usage is TRBV7-9 and J usage is TRBJ2-1; the match to TRBD2 covers 9 bases. The CDR3 consists of 19 residues. Unmatched junction bases numbered 19, after V lost 1 base and J lost 9 bases. Germline V gene sequence: CDR1 SEHNR, CDR2 FQNEAQ (reference sequence). The CDR3 region has the DNA TGTGCCAGCAGCTTAGGCGTCACGACCGGCGTAGCGGGAGAAGGTGAGCAGTTCTTC. Residues: CASSLGVTTGVAGEGEQFF.

This sequence joins TRBV7-8 and TRBJ2-3; D call uncertain. This CDR3 is built from 15 residues. Trimming took 5 bases from V and 6 from J, leaving 18 bases between them. CDR1 SGHVS and CDR2 FQNEAQ come from the germline V gene. This CDR3 is CASSNSPVLRDTQYF. In DNA, the CDR3 is TGTGCCAGCAGCAATAGCCCCGTTTTAAGGGATACGCAGTATTTT.

The chain couples TRBV5-4 to TRBJ2-2; no definite D call. Trimming pared 2 bases from V and 1 base from J, leaving 15 bases between. This CDR3 comprises 17 residues. The germline CDR1 and CDR2 sequences are SGHNT and YYREEE (reference sequence). In DNA form, the CDR3 reads TGTGCCAGCAGCTTTGGTTCGGTGTCGGGGAACACCGGGGAGCTGTTTTTT. It yields the protein CASSFGSVSGNTGELFF. The full variable domain, rest sourced from reference TRBV5-4 and TRBJ2-2, is ETGVTQSPTHLIKTRGQQVTLRCSSQSGHNTVSWYQQALGQGPQFIFQYYREEENGRGNFPPRFSGLQFPNYSSELNVNALELDDSALYLCASSFGSVSGNTGELFFGEGSRLTVL.

This clone was found once. V is TRBV9 and J is TRBJ2-1, with D perhaps matching TRBD2 (7 bases). The CDR3 runs to 15 residues. V lost 4 bases, J lost 4 bases, and 15 bases lay in between. CDR1 and CDR2 from the germline V gene are SGDLS and YYNGEE. CDR3 coding DNA: TGTGCCAGCAGCCCTAGGGGGGGAACTTACAATGAGCAGTTCTTC. This codes for CASSPRGGTYNEQFF.

The V and J genes are TRBV7-2 and TRBJ1-5; D gene unclear. The germline V and J ends were trimmed by 2 bases and 0 bases, with 8 bases remaining between them. The CDR3 has 15 amino acids. From germline, CDR1 is SGHTA and CDR2 FQGNSA. CDR3 loop: CASSLRGSSNQPQHF. CDR3 nucleotides: TGTGCCAGCAGCTTACGGGGATCTAGCAATCAGCCCCAGCATTTT.

About this clone: Mismatch with germline at one junction end may stem from a read error. This chain connects TRBV7-7 to TRBJ1-5, with no clear D. The CDR3 spans 12 residues. In germline, CDR1 is SSHAT, CDR2 FNYEAQ (reference sequence). The CDR3 protein is CASSFGNQPQHF. The CDR3 DNA sequence: TGTGCTAGCAGCTTCGGCAATCAGCCCCAGCATTTT.

The chain recombines TRBV27 with TRBJ2-3; no definite D call. The CDR3 runs to 14 residues. The V end was cut by 5 bases, the J end by 1 base, with 10 bases between. The germline CDR1 and CDR2 sequences are MNHEY and SMNVEV (reference sequence). The CDR3 loop reads CASSPKTRTDTQYF. The CDR3 nucleotides are TGTGCCAGCAGTCCGAAAACTCGCACAGATACGCAGTATTTT.

V gene TRBV5-6 combines with J gene TRBJ2-1; 10 bases map to TRBD1. The germline V gene has CDR1 SGHDT and CDR2 YYEEEE. The CDR3 loop spans 14 amino acids. The V segment lost 4 bases and the J segment 9 bases; nucleotides outside the gene matches: 7. The CDR3 DNA is TGTGCCAGCAGCACCGGACAGGGGGTGTTTGAGCAGTTCTTC. Protein sequence: CASSTGQGVFEQFF.

This clone has just one count. The chain employs TRBV10-1 and TRBJ1-3, with 7 bases lining up with TRBD1. CDR3 length equals 15 residues. The ends lost 6 bases at V and 2 bases at J; junction bases unmatched: 7. CDR1 WNHNN and CDR2 SYGVQD come from the germline V gene (reference sequence). The DNA for the CDR3 is TGCGCCAGCAGGGAGGACAGGATGCCTGGAAACACCATATATTTT. Its translation is CASREDRMPGNTIYF.